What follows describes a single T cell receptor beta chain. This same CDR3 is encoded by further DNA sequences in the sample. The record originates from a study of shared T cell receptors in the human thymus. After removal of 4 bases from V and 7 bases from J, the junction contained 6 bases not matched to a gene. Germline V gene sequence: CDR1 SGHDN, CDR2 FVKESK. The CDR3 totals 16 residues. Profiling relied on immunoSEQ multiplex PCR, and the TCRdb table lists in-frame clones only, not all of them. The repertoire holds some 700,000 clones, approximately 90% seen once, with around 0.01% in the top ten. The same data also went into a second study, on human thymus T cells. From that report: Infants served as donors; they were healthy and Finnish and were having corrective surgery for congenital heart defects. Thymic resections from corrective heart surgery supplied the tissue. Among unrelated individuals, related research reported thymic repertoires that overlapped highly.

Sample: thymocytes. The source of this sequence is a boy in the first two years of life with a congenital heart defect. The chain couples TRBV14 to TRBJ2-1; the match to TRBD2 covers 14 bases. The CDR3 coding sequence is TGTGCCAGCAGCCCGCGACTAGCGGGAGGGCCAAATGAGCAGTTCTTC. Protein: CASSPRLAGGPNEQFF.